These T cell receptor beta chains were read from a single sample in a study of human T cells and chemical hapten exposure. TCRdb re-called the 5' RACE reads through MiXCR, storing one row per CDR3 protein. This sample has tens of thousands of distinct CDR3 sequences, with 6% to 8.5% found just once. All receptors derive from a male donor in good health. Both conserved end residues are part of each CDR3. A D gene is named only where the DNA matches it firmly. Size values are once, few and many counts, or a class for expanded clones, and some rows have none.

TRBV6-6	.	TRBJ1-1	.	TGTGCCAGCAGTTACTCGAGCACATCTGAAGCTTTCTTT	CASSYSSTSEAFF
TRBV30	.	TRBJ2-3	few	TGTGCCTGGACAGTCGGAGGACTCACAGATACGCAGTATTTT	CAWTVGGLTDTQYF
TRBV16	.	TRBJ2-7	few	TGTGCCAGCAGTCAGCACATCAACCGGGACAAACGCTACGAGCAGTACTTC	CASSQHINRDKRYEQYF
TRBV12-3/TRBV12-4	TRBD1	TRBJ1-1	.	TGTGCCAGCAGTCCCGGACAGGGGCAGAACACTGAAGCTTTCTTT	CASSPGQGQNTEAFF
TRBV11-1	TRBD1	TRBJ2-7	.	TGTGCCAGCAGCCAAGAACCAGGACAGGCCTACGAGCAGTACTTC	CASSQEPGQAYEQYF
TRBV7-2	TRBD1	TRBJ2-2	.	TGTGCCAACCGGGACAGGGTCACCGGGGAGCTGTTTTTT	CANRDRVTGELFF
TRBV12-3/TRBV12-4	TRBD2	TRBJ2-1	few	TGTGCCAGCAACCCGGGACTAGCGGGAGGGAAGAACTCCTACAATGAGCAGTTCTTC	CASNPGLAGGKNSYNEQFF
TRBV11-2	TRBD2	TRBJ2-1	few	TGTGCCAGCAGCATTAGCGGGAGGAATACGTACAATGAGCAGTTCTTC	CASSISGRNTYNEQFF
TRBV4-2	.	TRBJ2-3	many	TGTGCCAGCAGCCAAGCCCCCTCCCAGACAGATACGCAGTATTTT	CASSQAPSQTDTQYF
TRBV3-1	TRBD2	TRBJ2-7	.	TGTGCCAGCAGCCAAGGGGCTAGCGGGAGGTATGGATACGAGCAGTACTTC	CASSQGASGRYGYEQYF
TRBV7-9	.	TRBJ1-5	few	TGTGCCAGCAGCTTATCCCGGACAGACGACTCACTTTATAGCAATCAGCCCCAGCATTTT	CASSLSRTDDSLYSNQPQHF
TRBV29-1	.	TRBJ1-5	.	TGCAGCGTGTACTGGGAGGGGCCTGGCAATCAGCCCCAGCATTTT	CSVYWEGPGNQPQHF
TRBV3-1	TRBD2	TRBJ2-3	many	TGTGCCAGCAGCCAAGTGACTAGCGGAGATACGCAGTATTTT	CASSQVTSGDTQYF
TRBV6-2/TRBV6-3	.	TRBJ1-4	few	TGTGCCAGCAGTTACTCGATCACCGCCCTTAATGAAAAACTGTTTTTT	CASSYSITALNEKLFF
TRBV5-1	TRBD2	TRBJ2-1	many	TGCGCCAGCAGCTTGAAGCCTAGCGGGACCTCCTACAATGAGCAGTTCTTC	CASSLKPSGTSYNEQFF
TRBV12-3/TRBV12-4	.	TRBJ1-5	.	TGTGCCAGCAGTTTGGGGCTGACAATGGATTTAGGGCCCCAGCATTTT	CASSLGLTMDLGPQHF
TRBV5-5	TRBD2	TRBJ2-3	.	TGTGCCAGCAGCTTGGATCGGCGGGAGACCCCAGATACGCAGTATTTT	CASSLDRRETPDTQYF
TRBV5-4	.	TRBJ2-7	many	TGTGCCAGCAGCGGGACCGGAGCGGTTGAGCAGTACTTC	CASSGTGAVEQYF
TRBV6-6	.	TRBJ2-7	.	TGTGCCAGCAGTTACGTGGACGGTTCCTACGAGCAGTACTTC	CASSYVDGSYEQYF
TRBV20-1	.	TRBJ1-1	few	TGCAGTGCTAGAGATGATTCGTTCACTGAAGCTTTCTTT	CSARDDSFTEAFF
TRBV7-2	.	TRBJ2-2	many	TGTGCCAGCAGCTTAGCCTCGATCGCCGGGGAGCTGTTTTTT	CASSLASIAGELFF
TRBV3-1	.	TRBJ1-2	few	TGTGCCAGCAGCCCGAACGACGGGCGGGGCTACACCTTC	CASSPNDGRGYTF
TRBV7-2	TRBD1	TRBJ1-5	few	TGTGCCAGCAGCTTAGGACAGGGAAGTCAGCCCCAGCATTTT	CASSLGQGSQPQHF
TRBV2	TRBD1	TRBJ2-1	.	TGTGCCAGCAGTCCTGAAGGGGGCGCCTCCTACAATGAGCAGTTCTTC	CASSPEGGASYNEQFF